Following are 20 T cell receptor beta chains from one sample sequenced in a study of T cell clonality in common variable immunodeficiency. Sequencing used immunoSEQ multiplex PCR; TCRdb keeps in-frame clones, though not all of them. This sample comprises 35,000 to 50,000 clones, none seen once only. Sequenced: peripheral blood mononuclear cells. The receptors shown here come from a person aged 18-69 years in good health.

This clone was detected many times. The read stops 3 residues short of the end of the CDR3; the missing end is completed from the germline J gene. This chain links TRBV5-6 with TRBJ2-3; D is possibly TRBD1 (6 bases). The CDR3 is 15 residues long. Germline loops: CDR1 SGHDT, CDR2 YYEEEE. V was trimmed by 3 bases and J by 1 base, leaving 12 bases between them. The covered CDR3 bases are TGTGCCAGCAGCTGGAACAGGGTTGGCACAGATACG. Translated, it gives CASSWNRVGTDT. The full CDR3 is CASSWNRVGTDTQYF.

This clone came up many times. The DNA ends 3 residues before the CDR3 does, and the rest of the CDR3 is filled in from the germline J gene. The gene calls are TRBV2 and TRBJ2-7; maybe TRBD1 (5 bases). The germline gives CDR1 SNHLY, CDR2 FYNNEI. Trimming removed 7 bases at V and 0 bases at J, with 10 bases between. The CDR3 sequence is 13 residues long. The CDR3 reads CASTDSFSYEQYF. Partial CDR3 DNA: TGTGCCAGCACCGACAGCTTCTCCTACGAG.

This clone showed up many times. The read ends 3 residues before the CDR3 terminus; that terminus is restored from the germline J gene. The rearrangement links TRBV27 to TRBJ2-1; TRBD2 is a possible D gene (5 bases). The CDR3 contains 13 residues. CDR1 is MNHEY, CDR2 SMNVEV, per germline (reference sequence). Trimming shortened V by 5 bases and J by 6 bases, and 11 bases separated the two germline ends. The CDR3 region is CASSRTQTNEQFF. The DNA read from the CDR3 is TGTGCCAGCAGTAGGACTCAAACCAATGAG.

This clone was recorded many times. Sequencing ends 3 residues short of the CDR3 end; the germline J gene provides the rest. The chain recombines TRBV6-2 or TRBV6-3 with TRBJ1-1; D gene unclear. Germline lookup yields CDR1 MNHEY and CDR2 SVGEGT. This CDR3 has 13 residues. This chain's CDR3 is CASSYSTLKEAFF. The sequenced CDR3 bases are TGTGCCAGCAGTTACTCGACTTTGAAGGAA.

This clone was detected ten times or more. The read ends 3 residues shy of where the CDR3 ends; the end is completed using the germline J gene. The rearrangement links TRBV4-1 to TRBJ2-7; a possible D gene is TRBD1 (5 bases). Germline V gives CDR1 MGHRA, CDR2 YSYEKL. CDR3 size: 14 residues. V lost 0 bases, J lost 5 bases, and 11 bases lay in between. CDR3 DNA (partial): TGCGCCAGCAGCCAAGACAGGGTGTGGGACGAG. Its protein product is CASSQDRVWDE. The whole CDR3 protein is CASSQDRVWDEQYF.

Ten or more counts support this clone. The CDR3 extends 3 residues past the end of the read, so its final part is completed from the germline J gene. The V and J genes are TRBV12-3 or TRBV12-4 and TRBJ2-7; no clear D. V lost 6 bases to trimming and J lost 4 bases, with 7 bases between them. The CDR3 sequence is 11 residues long. The covered CDR3 bases are TGTGCCAGCAGCCCCGGTTACGAG. This translates into CASSPGYE. The full CDR3 is CASSPGYEQYF.

This clone was seen ten or more times. The missing CDR3 end, 3 residues past where the read stops, is filled in from the germline J gene. The chain employs TRBV29-1 and TRBJ1-1; D uncertain. Trimming pared 1 base from V and 2 bases from J, leaving 5 bases between. The CDR3 loop spans 12 amino acids. The germline V gene encodes CDR1 SQVTM and CDR2 ANQGSEA. The CDR3 region is CSVEGANTEAFF. The CDR3 DNA, read in part, is TGCAGCGTTGAAGGGGCAAACACTGAA.

This clone appeared many times. The sequenced part of the CDR3 DNA is TGTGCCAGCAGCCAAGGGGGGGGCGGCTCTGGTTGGGACACTGAA. Its translation: CASSQGGGGSGWDTE. The entire CDR3 sequence reads CASSQGGGGSGWDTEAFF. The rearrangement uses TRBV4-2 and TRBJ1-1; D may be TRBD1 (6 bases). The observed sequence ends 3 residues before the CDR3 terminus, with the missing tail filled in from the germline J gene. With 1 base removed from V and 3 bases from J, the gap between germline ends came to 21 bases. The CDR3 totals 18 residues. Per the germline V gene, CDR1 is LGHNA and CDR2 is YNFKEQ.

This clone appeared many times. This chain's CDR3 is CASSLGRWERRSSYNEQFF. The CDR3 DNA, read in part, is TGTGCCAGCAGCTTAGGGAGGTGGGAGCGGCGCTCCTCCTACAATGAG. This chain uses TRBV13 with TRBJ2-1, with D perhaps matching TRBD2 (5 bases). The read halts 3 residues ahead of the CDR3 end, with the missing end drawn from the germline J gene. The V end lost 0 bases, the J end lost 0 bases, and 18 bases lay between the germline ends. CDR1 and CDR2 from the germline V gene are PRHDT and FYEKMQ (reference sequence). The CDR3 loop spans 19 amino acids. Filled out from reference TRBV13 and TRBJ2-1, the complete variable domain reads AAGVIQSPRHLIKEKRETATLKCYPIPRHDTVYWYQQGPGQDPQFLISFYEKMQSDKGSIPDRFSAQQFSDYHSELNMSSLELGDSALYFCASSLGRWERRSSYNEQFFGPGTRLTVL.

This clone was recorded at least ten times. The read gets to within 3 residues of the CDR3 end, and the germline J gene fills in the rest. This sequence joins TRBV2 and TRBJ2-2; tentative D call: TRBD2 (6 bases). The CDR3 contains 12 residues. Looked up from germline, CDR1 is SNHLY and CDR2 is FYNNEI. CDR3 region: CASSEGRLGLFF. The CDR3 DNA, read in part, is TGTGCCAGCAGTGAAGGGAGACTAGGG.

This clone showed up many times. The CDR3 here is CASSVAHRVGADTQYF. Incomplete CDR3 DNA: TGTGCCAGCAGCGTAGCCCACAGGGTTGGGGCAGATACG. This rearrangement joins TRBV9 to TRBJ2-3; the D gene is possibly TRBD1 (6 bases). The DNA ends 3 residues before the CDR3 does, and the rest of the CDR3 is filled in from the germline J gene. There are 16 residues in the CDR3. In germline, CDR1 is SGDLS, CDR2 YYNGEE. V was cut by 0 bases and J by 4 bases, with 15 bases left in between.

This clone has at least ten counts. The observed sequence ends 3 residues before the CDR3 terminus, with the missing tail filled in from the germline J gene. The chain employs TRBV5-1 and TRBJ2-1, with TRBD2 as a possible D gene (6 bases). Germline loops: CDR1 SGHRS, CDR2 YFSETQ. V lost 6 bases, J lost 4 bases, and 17 bases lay in between. The CDR3 covers 15 residues. The sequenced part of the CDR3 DNA is TGCGCCAGCACCCCCGGGGACTCAGAATACAATGAG. It translates to CASTPGDSEYNE. In full, the CDR3 is CASTPGDSEYNEQFF.

In its sample, this clone was seen many times. With the read ending 3 residues before the CDR3 end, the germline J gene is used to fill in that end. V and J are TRBV10-1 and TRBJ1-2, with TRBD1 matching 7 bases. Germline CDR1 and CDR2: WNHNN and SYGVQD (reference sequence). The CDR3 spans 13 residues. The CDR3 DNA, read in part, is TGCGCCAGCAGCAAGGACAGGACGTTAGGC. Translation: CASSKDRTLG. The CDR3 as a whole reads CASSKDRTLGYTF.

At least ten counts were recorded for this clone. The read stops 3 residues short of the end of the CDR3; the missing end is completed from the germline J gene. V usage is TRBV20-1 and J usage is TRBJ2-3; TRBD2 agrees at 9 bases. V was pared by 2 bases and J by 0 bases, with 18 bases of the junction left unmatched. The CDR3 has 20 amino acids. The V gene's germline CDR1 is DFQATT and CDR2 SNEGSKA (reference sequence). CDR3 sequence reads: CSARSRASGKPSSSTDTQYF. Partial CDR3 DNA: TGCAGTGCTAGATCAAGGGCTAGCGGGAAACCCTCCTCTAGCACAGATACG.

This clone was counted many times. CDR3 amino acids: CASAPGLDHNEQFF. CDR3 DNA (partial): TGTGCCAGCGCCCCGGGACTGGACCACAATGAG. The chain combines TRBV6-4 with TRBJ2-1, with D possibly TRBD2 on 6 matching bases. The CDR3 is cut off 3 residues early in the read; its end comes from the germline J gene. Germline lookup yields CDR1 MRHNA and CDR2 SNTAGT. There are 14 residues in the CDR3. Trimming took off 8 bases at V and 5 bases at J, with 16 bases between the two ends.

At least ten counts were recorded for this clone. The read comes to an end 3 residues before the CDR3 does, leaving the germline J gene to fill in the end. The chain uses TRBV6-1 and TRBJ1-5; D ambiguous. V lost 2 bases, J lost 0 bases, and 14 bases lay in between. CDR1 MNHNS and CDR2 SASEGT come from the germline V gene. This CDR3 has 17 residues. CDR3 bases read: TGTGCCAGCAGTGAAATTCTGGCAGTCGATAGCAATCAGCCC. The encoded protein is CASSEILAVDSNQP. The CDR3 in full is CASSEILAVDSNQPQHF.

Turning to this clone: The missing CDR3 end, 3 residues past where the read stops, is filled in from the germline J gene. The V and J genes are TRBV10-2 and TRBJ2-3; weak D call: TRBD2 (7 bases). The germline V gene encodes CDR1 WSHSY and CDR2 SAAADI. V gave up 2 bases and J gave up 4 bases, with 10 bases separating them. This CDR3 spans 14 amino acids. CDR3: CASSEGGAADTQYF. CDR3 DNA (partial): TGCGCCAGCAGTGAGGGGGGGGCCGCAGATACG.

The sample holds many counts of this clone. Sequencing ends 3 residues short of the CDR3 end; the germline J gene provides the rest. The V and J genes are TRBV7-2 and TRBJ1-4; D is possibly TRBD1 (5 bases). The CDR3 extends over 13 amino acids. V was clipped by 3 bases and J by 8 bases, with 10 bases between them. Germline V gene data show CDR1 as SGHTA and CDR2 as FQGNSA. Partial CDR3 DNA: TGTGCCAGCAGCTTGGGGGGTCGGGAAAAA. The encoded protein is CASSLGGREK. In full, the CDR3 is CASSLGGREKLFF.

This clone was picked up many times. Sequencing ends 3 residues short of the CDR3 end; the germline J gene provides the rest. The genes are TRBV24-1 and TRBJ1-4, with 9 bases identical to TRBD1. The CDR3 contains 15 residues. Germline V gives CDR1 KGHDR, CDR2 SFDVKD. J was trimmed by 7 bases and V by 3 bases; bases with no gene match: 5. The CDR3: CATSDPGQGVEKLFF. Incomplete CDR3 DNA: TGTGCCACCAGTGATCCGGGACAGGGTGTTGAAAAA.

Many counts were recorded for this clone. Read coverage stops 3 residues before the CDR3 terminus; the germline J gene supplies the remainder. The chain combines TRBV20-1 with TRBJ2-7, with 8 positions matching TRBD2. The J segment lost 1 base and the V segment lost 1 base, leaving 6 bases of the junction unmatched. Looked up from germline, CDR1 is DFQATT and CDR2 is SNEGSKA (reference sequence). The CDR3 is made up of 15 amino acids. Partial CDR3 DNA: TGCAGTGCTAGAGGAATAGCGGGACCGTCCTACGAG. This codes for CSARGIAGPSYE. The entire CDR3 protein is CSARGIAGPSYEQYF.